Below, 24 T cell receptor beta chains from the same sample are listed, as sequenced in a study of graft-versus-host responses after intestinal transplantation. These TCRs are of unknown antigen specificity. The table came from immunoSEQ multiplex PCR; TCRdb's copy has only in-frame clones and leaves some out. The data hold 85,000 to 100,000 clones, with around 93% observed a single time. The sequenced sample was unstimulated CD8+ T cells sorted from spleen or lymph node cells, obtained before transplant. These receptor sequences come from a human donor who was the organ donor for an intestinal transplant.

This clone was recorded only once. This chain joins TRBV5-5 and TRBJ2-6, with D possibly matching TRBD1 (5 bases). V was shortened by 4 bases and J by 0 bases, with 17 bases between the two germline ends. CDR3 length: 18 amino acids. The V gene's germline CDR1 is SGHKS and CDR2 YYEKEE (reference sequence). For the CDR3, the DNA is TGTGCCAGCAGCCACCAAACACCAGGGCCCTCTGGGGCCAACGTCCTGACTTTC. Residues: CASSHQTPGPSGANVLTF.

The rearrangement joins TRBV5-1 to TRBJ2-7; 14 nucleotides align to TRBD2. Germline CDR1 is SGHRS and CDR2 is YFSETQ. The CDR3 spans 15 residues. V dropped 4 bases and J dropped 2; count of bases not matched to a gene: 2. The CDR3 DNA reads TGCGCCAGCAGCGGGGGACTAGCGGGAGCCTACGAGCAGTACTTC. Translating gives CASSGGLAGAYEQYF.

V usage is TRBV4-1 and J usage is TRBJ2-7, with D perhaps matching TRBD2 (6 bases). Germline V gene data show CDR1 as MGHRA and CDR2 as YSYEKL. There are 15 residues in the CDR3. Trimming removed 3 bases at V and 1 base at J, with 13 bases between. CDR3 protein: CASSQEGFRSYEQYF. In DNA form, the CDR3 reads TGCGCCAGCAGCCAGGAGGGATTTCGATCCTACGAGCAGTACTTC.

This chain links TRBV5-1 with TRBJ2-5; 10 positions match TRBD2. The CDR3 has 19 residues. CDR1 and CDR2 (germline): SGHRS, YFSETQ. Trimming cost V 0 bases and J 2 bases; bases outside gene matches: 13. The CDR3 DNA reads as TGCGCCAGCAGCTTGGAATCGGTCCTAGCGGGAGATTGGCAAGAGACCCAGTACTTC. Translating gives CASSLESVLAGDWQETQYF.

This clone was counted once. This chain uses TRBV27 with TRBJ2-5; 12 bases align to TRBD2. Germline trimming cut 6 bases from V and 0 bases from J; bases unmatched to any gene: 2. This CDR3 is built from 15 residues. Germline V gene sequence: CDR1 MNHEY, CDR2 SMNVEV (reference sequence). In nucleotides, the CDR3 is TGTGCCAGCAGGTGGACTAGCGGGGACCAAGAGACCCAGTACTTC. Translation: CASRWTSGDQETQYF.

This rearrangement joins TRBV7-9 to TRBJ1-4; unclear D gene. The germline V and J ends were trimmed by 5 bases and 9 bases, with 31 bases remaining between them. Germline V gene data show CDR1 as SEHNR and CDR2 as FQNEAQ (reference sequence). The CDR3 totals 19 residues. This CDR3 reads CASSTDKVRRHRPLQKLFF. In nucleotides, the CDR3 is TGTGCCAGCAGCACCGATAAAGTTCGACGACACCGCCCCCTTCAAAAACTGTTTTTT.

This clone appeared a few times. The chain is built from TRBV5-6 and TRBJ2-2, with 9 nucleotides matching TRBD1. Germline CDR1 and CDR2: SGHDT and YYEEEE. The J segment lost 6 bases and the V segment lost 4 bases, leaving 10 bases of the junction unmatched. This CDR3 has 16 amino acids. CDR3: CASSHRDRVYPGELFF. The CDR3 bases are TGTGCCAGCAGCCACCGGGACAGGGTTTATCCCGGGGAGCTGTTTTTT. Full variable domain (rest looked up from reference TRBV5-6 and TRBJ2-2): DAGVTQSPTHLIKTRGQQVTLRCSPKSGHDTVSWYQQALGQGPQFIFQYYEEEERQRGNFPDRFSGHQFPNYSSELNVNALLLGDSALYLCASSHRDRVYPGELFFGEGSRLTVL.

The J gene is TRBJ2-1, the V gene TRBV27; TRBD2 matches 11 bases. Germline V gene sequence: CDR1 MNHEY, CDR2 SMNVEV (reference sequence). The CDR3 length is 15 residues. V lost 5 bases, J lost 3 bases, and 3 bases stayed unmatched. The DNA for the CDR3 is TGTGCCAGCAGTAGCGGACTAGCGGGCTACAATGAGCAGTTCTTC. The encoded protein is CASSSGLAGYNEQFF.

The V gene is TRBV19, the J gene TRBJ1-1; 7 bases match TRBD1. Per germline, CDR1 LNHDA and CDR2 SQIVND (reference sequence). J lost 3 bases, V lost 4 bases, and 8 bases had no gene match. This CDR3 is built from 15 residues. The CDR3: CASSTHRGGYTEAFF. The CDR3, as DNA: TGTGCCAGTAGTACCCACAGGGGAGGCTACACTGAAGCTTTCTTT.

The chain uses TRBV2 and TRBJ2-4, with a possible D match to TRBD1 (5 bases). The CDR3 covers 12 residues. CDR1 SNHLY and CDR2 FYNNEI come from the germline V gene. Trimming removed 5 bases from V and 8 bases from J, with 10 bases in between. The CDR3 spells CASSSGWDIQYF. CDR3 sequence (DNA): TGTGCCAGCAGTTCAGGGTGGGACATTCAGTACTTC.

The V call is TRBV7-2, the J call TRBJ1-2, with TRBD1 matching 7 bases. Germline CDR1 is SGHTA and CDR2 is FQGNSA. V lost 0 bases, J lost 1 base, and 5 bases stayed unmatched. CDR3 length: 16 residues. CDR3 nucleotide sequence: TGTGCCAGCAGCTTAGCCTCTTGGGACAGTAACTATGGCTACACCTTC. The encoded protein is CASSLASWDSNYGYTF.

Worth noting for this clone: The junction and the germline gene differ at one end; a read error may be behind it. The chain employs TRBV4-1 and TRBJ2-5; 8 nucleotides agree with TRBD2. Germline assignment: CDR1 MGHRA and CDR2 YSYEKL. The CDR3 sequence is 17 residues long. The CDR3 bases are TGCGCCAGCAGCCAGAATTTAGCGGGGTTGACCCAAGAGGCCCAGTACTTC. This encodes CASSQNLAGLTQEAQYF.

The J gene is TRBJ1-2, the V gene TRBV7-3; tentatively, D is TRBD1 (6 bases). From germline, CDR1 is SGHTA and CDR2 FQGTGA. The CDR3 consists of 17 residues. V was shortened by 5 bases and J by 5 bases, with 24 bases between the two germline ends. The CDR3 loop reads CASSRRQGLVSGYGYTF. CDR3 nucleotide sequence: TGTGCCAGCAGCCGACGGCAGGGGCTGGTTTCGGGGTATGGCTACACCTTC.

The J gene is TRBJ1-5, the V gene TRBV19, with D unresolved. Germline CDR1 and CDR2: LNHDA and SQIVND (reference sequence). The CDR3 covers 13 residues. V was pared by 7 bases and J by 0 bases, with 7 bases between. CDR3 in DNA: TGTGCCAGTACGAGGGATAGCAATCAGCCCCAGCATTTT. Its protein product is CASTRDSNQPQHF.

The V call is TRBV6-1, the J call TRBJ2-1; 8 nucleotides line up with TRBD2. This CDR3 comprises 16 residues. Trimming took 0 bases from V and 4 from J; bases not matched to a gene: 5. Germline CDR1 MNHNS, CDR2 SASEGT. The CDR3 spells CASSEARLAGYNEQFF. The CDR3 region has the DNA TGTGCCAGCAGTGAAGCGCGGTTAGCGGGATACAATGAGCAGTTCTTC.

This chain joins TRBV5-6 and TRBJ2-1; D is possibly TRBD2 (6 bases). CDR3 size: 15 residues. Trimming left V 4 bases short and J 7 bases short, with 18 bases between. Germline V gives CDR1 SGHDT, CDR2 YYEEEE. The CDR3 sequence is CASSLPGTATNEQFF. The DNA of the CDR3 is TGTGCCAGCAGCCTACCGGGGACTGCAACTAATGAGCAGTTCTTC.

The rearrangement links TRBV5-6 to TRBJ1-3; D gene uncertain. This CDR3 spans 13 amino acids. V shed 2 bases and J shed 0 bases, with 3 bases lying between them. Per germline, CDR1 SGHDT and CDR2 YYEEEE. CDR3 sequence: CASSLASGNTIYF. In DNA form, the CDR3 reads TGTGCCAGCAGCTTAGCCTCTGGAAACACCATATATTTT.

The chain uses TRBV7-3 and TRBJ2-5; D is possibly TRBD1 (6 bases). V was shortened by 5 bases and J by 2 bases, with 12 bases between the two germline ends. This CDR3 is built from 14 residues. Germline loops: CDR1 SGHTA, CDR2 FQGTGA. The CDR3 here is CASSPHRDQETQYF. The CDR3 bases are TGTGCCAGCAGCCCCCACAGGGATCAAGAGACCCAGTACTTC.

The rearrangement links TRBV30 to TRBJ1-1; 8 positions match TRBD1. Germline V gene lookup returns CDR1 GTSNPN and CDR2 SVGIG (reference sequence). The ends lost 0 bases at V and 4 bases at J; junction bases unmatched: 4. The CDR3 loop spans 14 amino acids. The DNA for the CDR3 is TGTGCCTGGAGTGTGTGGCAGGGGGCCACTGAAGCTTTCTTT. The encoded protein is CAWSVWQGATEAFF.

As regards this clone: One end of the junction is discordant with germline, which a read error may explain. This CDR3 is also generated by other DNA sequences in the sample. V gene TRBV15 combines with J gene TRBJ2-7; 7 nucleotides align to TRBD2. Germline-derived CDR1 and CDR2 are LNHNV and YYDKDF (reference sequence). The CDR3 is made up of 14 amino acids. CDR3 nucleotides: TGCGCCACCAGCAGAAGCGGGAAGGACTACGAGCAGTACTTC. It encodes CATSRSGKDYEQYF.

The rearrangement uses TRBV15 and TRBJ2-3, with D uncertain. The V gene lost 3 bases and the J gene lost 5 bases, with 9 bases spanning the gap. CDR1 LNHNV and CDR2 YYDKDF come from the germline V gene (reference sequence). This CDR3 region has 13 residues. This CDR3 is CATSSLKKDTQYF. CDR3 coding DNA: TGTGCCACCAGCAGCCTAAAAAAAGATACGCAGTATTTT.

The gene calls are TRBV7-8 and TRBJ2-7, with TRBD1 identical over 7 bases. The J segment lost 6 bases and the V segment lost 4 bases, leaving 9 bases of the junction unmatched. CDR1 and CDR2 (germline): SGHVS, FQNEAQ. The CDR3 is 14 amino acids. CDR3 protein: CASSWQTGVAEQYF. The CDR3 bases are TGTGCCAGCAGCTGGCAAACAGGGGTGGCCGAGCAGTACTTC. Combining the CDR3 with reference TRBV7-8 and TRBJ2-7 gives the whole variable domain GAGVSQSPRYKVAKRGQDVALRCDPISGHVSLFWYQQALGQGPEFLTYFQNEAQLDKSGLPSDRFFAERPEGSVSTLKIQRTQQEDSAVYLCASSWQTGVAEQYFGPGTRLTVT.

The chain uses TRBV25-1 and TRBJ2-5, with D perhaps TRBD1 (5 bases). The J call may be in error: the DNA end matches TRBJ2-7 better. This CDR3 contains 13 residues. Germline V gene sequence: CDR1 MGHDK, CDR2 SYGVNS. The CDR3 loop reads CASSERGRYEQYF. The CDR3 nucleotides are TGTGCCAGCAGTGAAAGGGGTCGGTACGAGCAGTACTTC.

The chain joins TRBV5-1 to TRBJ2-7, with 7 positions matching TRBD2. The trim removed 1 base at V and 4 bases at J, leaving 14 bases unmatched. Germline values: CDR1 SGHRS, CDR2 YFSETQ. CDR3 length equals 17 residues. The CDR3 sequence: CASSLSGELQVYYEQYF. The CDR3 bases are TGCGCCAGCAGCTTGAGCGGGGAACTTCAAGTCTATTACGAGCAGTACTTC. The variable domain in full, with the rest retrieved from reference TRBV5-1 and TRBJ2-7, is KAGVTQTPRYLIKTRGQQVTLSCSPISGHRSVSWYQQTPGQGLQFLFEYFSETQRNKGNFPGRFSGRQFSNSRSEMNVSTLELGDSALYLCASSLSGELQVYYEQYFGPGTRLTVT.